This T cell receptor beta chain was retrieved from a study of immune evolution from preneoplasia to lung adenocarcinoma. Notes on the study in general: Normal lung had highest clonality; later lesions appeared denser, more diverse. Normal lung had the highest top T cell clone frequencies.

Assay: immunoSEQ multiplex PCR; the TCRdb copy retains only in-frame clones and omits some. The sample carries a few thousand clones, over 45% recorded once. Patient tissue came from resections in Japan or China, 2014–2017. Histologic diagnosis was independently verified by two lung pathologists. Germline V gene lookup returns CDR1 LGHNA and CDR2 YNFKEQ. The CDR3 runs 14 residues. V was shortened by 1 base and J by 5 bases, with 6 bases between the two germline ends. The sample holds a few counts of this clone. Its target is unknown. This rearrangement joins TRBV4-2 to TRBJ1-6; D unclear. Input material: FFPE normal lung tissue adjacent to the tumor. This clonotype was sampled from a person between 50 and 60 years old with lung adenocarcinoma. This chain's CDR3 is CASSQVGNNSPLHF. In DNA form, the CDR3 reads TGTGCCAGCAGCCAAGTAGGGAATAATTCACCCCTCCACTTT.